Presented here are 30 T cell receptor beta chains from one specimen sequenced in a study of blood T cell repertoires in COVID-19. The repertoire was sequenced with immunoSEQ multiplex PCR; TCRdb's copy has only in-frame clones and lacks some. The table shows approximately 160,000 clones, with 65% to 85% occurring only once. Sequenced sample: peripheral blood. All receptors come from a woman of 80 years or more with acute or convalescent COVID-19.

The chain recombines TRBV5-1 with TRBJ1-1; the match to TRBD1 covers 7 bases. Germline V lookup: CDR1 SGHRS, CDR2 YFSETQ. This CDR3 is 14 amino acids long. With V trimmed by 4 bases and J by 3 bases, 6 bases remained unmatched. CDR3: CASSRDRPDTEAFF. The CDR3 coding sequence is TGCGCCAGCAGCCGGGACAGACCTGACACTGAAGCTTTCTTT.

This clone was seen only a few times. J is TRBJ2-5 and V is TRBV24-1, with a weak D call TRBD1 (6 bases). V lost 7 bases and J lost 1, with 15 bases in between. This CDR3 spans 15 amino acids. Per the germline V gene, CDR1 is KGHDR and CDR2 is SFDVKD. CDR3 in DNA: TGTGCCACCAGGGGGGCCAGGGAAGTCCAAGAGACCCAGTACTTC. It encodes CATRGAREVQETQYF.

V usage is TRBV24-1 and J usage is TRBJ1-2; D is unresolved. The CDR3 is 12 residues long. Trimming shortened V by 4 bases and J by 3 bases, and 5 bases separated the two germline ends. Germline loops: CDR1 KGHDR, CDR2 SFDVKD. As DNA, the CDR3 is TGTGCCACCAGTGACGGGGACTATGGCTACACCTTC. It specifies CATSDGDYGYTF.

This clone was recorded once. This rearrangement joins TRBV27 to TRBJ2-1; 9 nucleotides agree with TRBD1. This CDR3 is built from 14 residues. V lost 7 bases and J lost 4; bases outside the gene matches: 5. Germline V gives CDR1 MNHEY, CDR2 SMNVEV (reference sequence). CDR3 residues: CASTHGTGYNEQFF. The CDR3 DNA sequence: TGTGCCAGCACCCACGGGACAGGGTACAATGAGCAGTTCTTC.

The chain recombines TRBV5-1 with TRBJ1-1; TRBD1 matches at 10 bases. V lost 4 bases, J lost 3 bases, and 6 bases stayed unmatched. This CDR3 is 15 amino acids long. Germline CDR1 reads SGHRS; CDR2 reads YFSETQ. The CDR3 bases are TGCGCCAGCAGCCGGCTGGACAGGGGGGACACTGAAGCTTTCTTT. Protein product: CASSRLDRGDTEAFF.

The chain combines TRBV7-2 with TRBJ2-7; TRBD1 is a possible D gene (6 bases). CDR1 and CDR2 from the germline V gene are SGHTA and FQGNSA. The CDR3 has 12 residues. Trimming left V 5 bases short and J 6 bases short, with 11 bases between. CDR3 sequence: CASSLQGVEQYF. The CDR3 DNA reads as TGTGCCAGCAGCCTACAGGGTGTCGAGCAGTACTTC.

The rearrangement joins TRBV12-3 or TRBV12-4 to TRBJ1-1; D call uncertain. The CDR3 covers 13 residues. V was cut by 4 bases and J by 3 bases, with 9 bases left in between. As DNA, the CDR3 is TGTGCCAGCAGTTCCCTATTGGACACTGAAGCTTTCTTT. Translated, it gives CASSSLLDTEAFF.

This sequence joins TRBV9 and TRBJ1-1, with D possibly being TRBD1 (6 bases). The CDR3 runs 13 residues. Trimming cost V 1 base and J 8 bases, with 12 bases left between them. CDR1 is SGDLS and CDR2 is YYNGEE in the germline V gene. The CDR3 DNA reads TGTGCCAGCAGCGTATTAGGGCAGGGGGAAGCTTTCTTT. It codes for CASSVLGQGEAFF.

V usage is TRBV7-2 and J usage is TRBJ2-1; no clear D. The germline gives CDR1 SGHTA, CDR2 FQGNSA. With 6 bases removed from V and 0 bases from J, the gap between germline ends came to 12 bases. The CDR3 is made up of 15 amino acids. For the CDR3, the DNA is TGTGCCAGCAGGAGATATGGTAGCTCCTACAATGAGCAGTTCTTC. Residues: CASRRYGSSYNEQFF.

The chain employs TRBV9 and TRBJ1-2, with TRBD1 matching 8 bases. With V trimmed by 3 bases and J by 4 bases, 5 bases remained unmatched. Germline loops: CDR1 SGDLS, CDR2 YYNGEE. This CDR3 region has 14 residues. Written as DNA, the CDR3 is TGTGCCAGCAGCGGGACAGGGTCTTCCTATGGCTACACCTTC. The encoded protein is CASSGTGSSYGYTF.

V gene TRBV19 combines with J gene TRBJ1-1; tentatively, D is TRBD1 (5 bases). Trimming stripped 6 bases from V and 3 bases from J, with 11 bases between. The germline V gene encodes CDR1 LNHDA and CDR2 SQIVND (reference sequence). The CDR3 contains 13 residues. In DNA form, the CDR3 reads TGTGCCAGTAGGGAGGGGTTGGACACTGAAGCTTTCTTT. Translated: CASREGLDTEAFF.

The gene calls are TRBV18 and TRBJ2-6; tentative D call: TRBD1 (7 bases). This CDR3 spans 18 amino acids. Trimming stripped 0 bases from V and 1 base from J, with 13 bases between. Germline V lookup: CDR1 KGHSH, CDR2 LQKENI. The CDR3 region is CASSPPPTGTSGANVLTF. The CDR3 DNA follows: TGTGCCAGCTCACCACCGCCGACAGGGACTTCTGGGGCCAACGTCCTGACTTTC.

The chain couples TRBV13 to TRBJ2-6, with 7 bases that match TRBD1. This CDR3 region has 19 residues. V trimming: 5 bases; J trimming: 2 bases; junction bases outside the gene matches: 15. Germline assignment: CDR1 PRHDT and CDR2 FYEKMQ (reference sequence). The CDR3 loop reads CASSPTDQLQGTGANVLTF. DNA for the CDR3: TGTGCCAGCAGCCCGACGGACCAATTACAGGGGACTGGGGCCAACGTCCTGACTTTC.

This chain links TRBV3-1 (or the pseudogene TRBV3-2) with TRBJ1-1, with D perhaps matching TRBD1 (6 bases). V was clipped by 1 base and J by 4 bases, with 10 bases between them. Germline values: CDR1 LGHDT, CDR2 YNNKEL (reference sequence). This CDR3 has 14 residues. CDR3 coding DNA: TGTGCCAGCAGCCAAGTGCAGGGGTCCACTGAAGCTTTCTTT. Translated, it gives CASSQVQGSTEAFF.

The chain has TRBV19 and TRBJ2-5, with 7 bases aligning to TRBD2. Losses at the gene ends were 5 bases for V and 4 bases for J; bases not matched to a gene: 10. Germline V lookup: CDR1 LNHDA, CDR2 SQIVND (reference sequence). The CDR3 has 15 amino acids. CDR3 region: CASSRSGVVGETQYF. DNA for the CDR3: TGTGCCAGTAGTCGGAGCGGGGTTGTGGGAGAGACCCAGTACTTC. The full variable domain, rest sourced from reference TRBV19 and TRBJ2-5, is DGGITQSPKYLFRKEGQNVTLSCEQNLNHDAMYWYRQDPGQGLRLIYYSQIVNDFQKGDIAEGYSVSREKKESFPLTVTSAQKNPTAFYLCASSRSGVVGETQYFGPGTRLLVL.

The CDR3 loop is CAWKQGTNEKLFF. CDR3 sequence (DNA): TGTGCCTGGAAACAGGGAACTAATGAAAAACTGTTTTTT. The V gene is TRBV30, the J gene TRBJ1-4; tentatively, D is TRBD1 (6 bases). Trimming cost V 4 bases and J 1 base, with 7 bases left between them. This CDR3 is built from 13 residues. The V gene's germline CDR1 is GTSNPN and CDR2 SVGIG (reference sequence).

CDR3 nucleotide sequence: TGTGCCAGCAGTTATCGGAGCGGGGGAGCCTACGAGCAGTACTTC. Protein product: CASSYRSGGAYEQYF. The chain joins TRBV6-2 or TRBV6-3 to TRBJ2-7, with TRBD2 identical over 8 bases. With 3 bases clipped from V and 2 bases from J, the junction kept 6 bases outside the gene matches. This CDR3 region has 15 residues. Germline V gives CDR1 MNHEY, CDR2 SVGEGT.

This clone was found once. This chain joins TRBV19 and TRBJ1-2, with D unresolved. The V end lost 3 bases, the J end lost 4 bases, and 12 bases lay between the germline ends. The CDR3 is 14 amino acids. CDR1 is LNHDA, CDR2 SQIVND, per germline (reference sequence). CDR3 protein: CASSMVGGIYGYTF. The CDR3 nucleotides are TGTGCCAGTAGTATGGTTGGAGGGATCTATGGCTACACCTTC.

This clone was detected only once. The chain uses TRBV27 and TRBJ2-3; 9 bases are a match to TRBD1. The CDR3 length is 15 residues. V lost 7 bases and J lost 0; bases outside the gene matches: 5. CDR1 is MNHEY and CDR2 is SMNVEV in the germline V gene (reference sequence). CDR3 DNA: TGTGCCAGCAAGACAGGGGGTTCCAGCACAGATACGCAGTATTTT. It translates to CASKTGGSSTDTQYF.

This chain links TRBV4-2 with TRBJ1-1, with D possibly matching TRBD1 (5 bases). The CDR3 is made up of 14 amino acids. Trimming took 1 base from V and 2 from J, leaving 8 bases between them. Germline lookup yields CDR1 LGHNA and CDR2 YNFKEQ. The CDR3 region is CASSQVGHNTEAFF. In DNA form, the CDR3 reads TGTGCCAGCAGCCAAGTGGGGCACAACACTGAAGCTTTCTTT.

V gene TRBV7-8 combines with J gene TRBJ1-4; possibly TRBD1 for D (6 bases). This CDR3 comprises 16 residues. Trimming removed 5 bases from V and 6 bases from J, with 19 bases in between. Per the germline V gene, CDR1 is SGHVS and CDR2 is FQNEAQ. The CDR3 region is CASSPYRVPSHEKLFF. CDR3 in DNA: TGTGCCAGCAGCCCATACAGGGTCCCTTCCCATGAAAAACTGTTTTTT. The whole variable domain, filled in from reference TRBV7-8 and TRBJ1-4, reads GAGVSQSPRYKVAKRGQDVALRCDPISGHVSLFWYQQALGQGPEFLTYFQNEAQLDKSGLPSDRFFAERPEGSVSTLKIQRTQQEDSAVYLCASSPYRVPSHEKLFFGSGTQLSVL.

This clone has more than one count but fewer than ten. V usage is TRBV7-9 and J usage is TRBJ1-2; weak D call: TRBD1 (6 bases). The CDR3 is 13 residues long. The V and J ends lost 3 bases and 7 bases respectively, with 12 bases between them. In germline, CDR1 is SEHNR, CDR2 FQNEAQ (reference sequence). The CDR3 coding sequence is TGTGCCAGCAGCTTTTACAGGGTGGGTGGCTACACCTTC. It is translated as CASSFYRVGGYTF.

The chain uses TRBV6-5 and TRBJ1-1; the D is unclear. V lost 2 bases, J lost 1 base, and 8 bases lay in between. Germline loops: CDR1 MNHEY, CDR2 SVGAGI. The CDR3 has 14 amino acids. DNA of the CDR3: TGTGCCAGCAGTTACAAAGGAGGGAACACTGAAGCTTTCTTT. It specifies CASSYKGGNTEAFF.

This clone was detected only a few times. The chain couples TRBV18 to TRBJ2-2, with 7 bases that match TRBD1. In germline, CDR1 is KGHSH, CDR2 LQKENI. Unmatched junction bases numbered 4, after V lost 1 base and J lost 2 bases. The CDR3 sequence is 16 residues long. CDR3 in amino acids: CASSPRGTENTGELFF. CDR3 sequence (DNA): TGTGCCAGCTCACCACGTGGGACAGAAAACACCGGGGAGCTGTTTTTT.

The rearrangement uses TRBV25-1 and TRBJ1-2; weak D call: TRBD1 (6 bases). V gave up 6 bases and J gave up 4 bases, with 12 bases separating them. The CDR3 length is 13 residues. Germline V gives CDR1 MGHDK, CDR2 SYGVNS. The DNA of the CDR3 is TGTGCCAGCAGCTCGGGACACCTCTATGGCTACACCTTC. Encoded protein: CASSSGHLYGYTF.

The V and J genes are TRBV7-3 and TRBJ1-1; maybe TRBD1 (6 bases). Germline values: CDR1 SGHTA, CDR2 FQGTGA. This CDR3 contains 13 residues. V lost 4 bases to trimming and J lost 6 bases, with 12 bases between them. The DNA of the CDR3 is TGTGCCAGCAGCTCTACAGGGTCTGCTGAAGCTTTCTTT. It specifies CASSSTGSAEAFF.

This chain links TRBV5-8 with TRBJ1-2, with D possibly being TRBD1 (5 bases). Germline V gene lookup returns CDR1 SGHTS and CDR2 YDEGEE. Between the trimmed V and J ends, which lost 0 bases and 5 bases, there was a span of 8 bases. The CDR3 sequence is 13 residues long. The CDR3 bases are TGTGCCAGCAGCTTGGAGCGGGGGTATGGCTACACCTTC. Translating gives CASSLERGYGYTF. The whole variable domain, filled in from reference TRBV5-8 and TRBJ1-2, reads EAGVTQSPTHLIKTRGQQATLRCSPISGHTSVYWYQQALGLGLQFLLWYDEGEERNRGNFPPRFSGRQFPNYSSELNVNALELEDSALYLCASSLERGYGYTFGSGTRLTVV.

The CDR3 DNA follows: TGTGCCAGCAGCCCCTCGGACAGCTCTAATTCACCCCTCCACTTT. Its protein product is CASSPSDSSNSPLHF. The chain carries TRBV7-9 and TRBJ1-6; TRBD1 is a possible D gene (6 bases). This CDR3 has 15 residues. V gave up 5 bases and J gave up 6 bases, with 14 bases separating them. Germline V gene lookup returns CDR1 SEHNR and CDR2 FQNEAQ (reference sequence).

The chain is built from TRBV24-1 and TRBJ2-1; TRBD2 is a possible D gene (6 bases). The CDR3 is made up of 15 amino acids. Germline assignment: CDR1 KGHDR and CDR2 SFDVKD. V lost 3 bases and J lost 0, with 8 bases in between. CDR3 residues: CATSDGGSSYNEQFF. The CDR3 DNA reads as TGTGCCACCAGTGATGGGGGGAGCTCCTACAATGAGCAGTTCTTC.

J is TRBJ2-7 and V is TRBV2; D not certain. There are 12 residues in the CDR3. Germline CDR1 and CDR2: SNHLY and FYNNEI. V lost 6 bases and J lost 3, with 9 bases in between. The CDR3 coding sequence is TGTGCCAGCAGGCGACAACTCTACGAGCAGTACTTC. This codes for CASRRQLYEQYF.